The source of this TCR beta chain is a study of blood T cells in healthy people across ages. The CDR3 sequence is 15 residues long. CDR1 and CDR2 (germline): KGHDR, SFDVKD. A J-beta primer mix and a sample-barcoded 5' primer were used in a second PCR of about 6 to 12 cycles. TCRdb fed the 5' RACE reads into MiXCR, producing one record per CDR3 protein. The sample contains some 1,000,000 distinct CDR3 sequences, 20% to 25% of which appear only once. A further study also used this sample, focusing on T cells of mothers and their children.

Sequencing used blood. This chain links TRBV24-1 with TRBJ2-1, with a tentative D call TRBD1 (6 bases). TRBJ2-7 explains the end of the DNA better; the J call may be wrong. This clonotype originated in a girl aged 2-10 years in good health. CDR3 in DNA: TGTGCCACCAGTGATTCCGGGACACGGTTGAGTGAGCAGTACTTC. Translated, it gives CATSDSGTRLSEQYF.